The 4 T cell receptor beta chains presented below share a single source sample, sequenced in a study of blood T cell repertoires in COVID-19. Measured with immunoSEQ multiplex PCR; TCRdb has only the in-frame clones, and not every one. The sample consists of 250,000 to 300,000 clones, under 90% of them appearing once. The sequenced material came from PBMCs or T cells enriched from blood (not recorded which). Source of these receptors: a man in his thirties or forties with acute COVID-19.

The V and J genes are TRBV29-1 and TRBJ2-7, with D tentatively TRBD2 (5 bases). CDR3 length: 12 amino acids. V gave up 5 bases and J gave up 7 bases, with 15 bases separating them. Germline V gene lookup returns CDR1 SQVTM and CDR2 ANQGSEA. The CDR3 here is CSVYQPSGEQYV. CDR3 sequence (DNA): TGCAGCGTTTATCAACCCAGCGGAGAGCAGTACGTC.

The chain links TRBV12-3 or TRBV12-4 to TRBJ1-5; TRBD1 is a possible D gene (5 bases). V lost 1 base and J 9 bases, leaving 10 bases between the germline ends. This CDR3 contains 13 residues. CDR3: CASSLVKGRPQHF. The CDR3 nucleotides are TGTGCCAGCAGTTTAGTGAAGGGGCGGCCCCAGCATTTT.

There are a few counts of this clone. This chain links TRBV5-1 with TRBJ1-2; 8 bases match TRBD1. From germline, CDR1 is SGHRS and CDR2 YFSETQ. V was pared by 6 bases and J by 8 bases, with 9 bases of the junction left unmatched. The length of the CDR3 is 13 residues. CDR3 protein: CASNSAGGGGYTF. The CDR3 DNA follows: TGCGCCAGCAACTCAGCAGGGGGCGGCGGCTACACCTTC.

CDR3 nucleotides: TGTGCCAGCAGTCAAGGGGTTGTAGGCTACACCTTC. It yields the protein CASSQGVVGYTF. The chain carries TRBV9 and TRBJ1-2, with D perhaps TRBD1 (5 bases). Germline V gives CDR1 SGDLS, CDR2 YYNGEE. V gave up 5 bases and J gave up 8 bases, with 13 bases separating them. This CDR3 is 12 amino acids long.